Below, 18 T cell receptor beta chains from the same sample are listed, as sequenced in a study of regulatory T cells in long-lasting Graves disease. The time point was: newly diagnosed GD, antithyroid drugs for less than 3 months. Generation of the TCR library employed RNA extracted from PBMCs. Sequencing libraries for TCR beta were prepared with iRepertoire HTBI primers and Arm-PCR of CDR3 regions. TCRdb re-analysed the multiplex PCR reads in MiXCR, keeping a single row per CDR3 protein. Among a few hundred thousand distinct CDR3 sequences listed, under 20% were seen once. The same specimen was also included in a second study, on T cells in Graves' hyperthyroidism and ophthalmopathy.

The sample in question was peripheral blood mononuclear cells (PBMCs), obtained at new diagnosis, from a patient treated with antithyroid drugs. These receptors were obtained from a woman aged 25 to 39 with Graves disease.

The chain links TRBV7-2 to TRBJ2-3, with 8 bases aligning to TRBD2. CDR3 length: 16 amino acids. Unmatched junction bases numbered 12, after V lost 5 bases and J lost 5 bases. The germline V gene has CDR1 SGHTA and CDR2 FQGNSA. The CDR3 here is CASSPWGGAGGDTQYF. CDR3 sequence (DNA): TGTGCCAGCAGCCCTTGGGGGGGGGCGGGGGGAGATACGCAGTATTTT.

This clonotype appeared many times. The V gene is TRBV20-1, the J gene TRBJ1-2; D possibly corresponds to TRBD1 (6 bases). The CDR3 loop spans 12 amino acids. Germline V lookup: CDR1 DFQATT, CDR2 SNEGSKA (reference sequence). V dropped 1 base and J dropped 8 bases, with 11 bases sitting between them. This CDR3 reads CSARGWTEGYTF. DNA for the CDR3: TGCAGTGCTAGAGGGTGGACAGAAGGCTACACCTTC.

This clonotype occurred many times. The chain joins TRBV29-1 to TRBJ2-2; 7 bases are shared with TRBD2. CDR1 and CDR2 from the germline V gene are SQVTM and ANQGSEA. This CDR3 is built from 15 residues. V was pared by 0 bases and J by 5 bases, with 6 bases of the junction left unmatched. DNA of the CDR3: TGCAGCGTTGAAGATCTGCAGGGAGGGACCGGGGAGCTGTTTTTT. This codes for CSVEDLQGGTGELFF.

This clonotype was seen repeatedly, ten times or more. This chain uses TRBV7-2 with TRBJ1-4; D remains ambiguous. This CDR3 is 17 amino acids long. V was clipped by 4 bases and J by 5 bases, with 20 bases between them. The germline V gene has CDR1 SGHTA and CDR2 FQGNSA. The DNA of the CDR3 is TGTGCCAGCAGCTCAATACTAGGACCCCTGGGGAATGAAAAACTGTTTTTT. Translating gives CASSSILGPLGNEKLFF.

Of note for this clonotype: One base separates it from a far larger clone, so it is likely a read error. The chain recombines TRBV2 with TRBJ2-1, with a weak D call TRBD1 (6 bases). CDR3 length equals 14 residues. The V and J ends lost 3 bases and 10 bases respectively, with 16 bases between them. Germline V gives CDR1 SNHLY, CDR2 FYNNEI. The DNA for the CDR3 is TGTGCCAGCAGTGAGTACGGGACAAGCCTAGAGCAGTTCTTC. Translating gives CASSEYGTSLEQFF.

This clonotype was observed many times. The V gene is TRBV6-1, the J gene TRBJ1-5; perhaps TRBD1 as D (6 bases). Trimming shortened V by 6 bases and J by 3 bases, and 12 bases separated the two germline ends. This CDR3 contains 14 residues. Germline-derived CDR1 and CDR2 are MNHNS and SASEGT. Here the CDR3 DNA reads TGTGCCAGCAGCGATACAGGGCTCAATCAGCCCCAGCATTTT. It yields the protein CASSDTGLNQPQHF.

The table lists this clonotype with many counts. This chain links TRBV20-1 with TRBJ1-2; D call uncertain. Trimming removed 8 bases at V and 4 bases at J, with 11 bases between. CDR1 and CDR2 from the germline V gene are DFQATT and SNEGSKA (reference sequence). This CDR3 region has 11 residues. CDR3: CSSGRSYGYTF. Written as DNA, the CDR3 is TGCAGTTCTGGCAGAAGCTATGGCTACACCTTC.

This clonotype was seen many times. The chain combines TRBV5-8 with TRBJ2-6; D is undetermined. CDR3 size: 14 residues. The germline gives CDR1 SGHTS, CDR2 YDEGEE. V was pared by 1 base and J by 4 bases, with 6 bases between. The CDR3, as DNA: TGTGCCAGCAGCTTGATCTCGGGGGCCAACGTCCTGACTTTC. Amino acids: CASSLISGANVLTF.

This clonotype was detected many times. The gene calls are TRBV6-1 and TRBJ2-7, with D possibly matching TRBD1 (6 bases). Trimming shortened V by 5 bases and J by 3 bases, and 20 bases separated the two germline ends. Germline V gene sequence: CDR1 MNHNS, CDR2 SASEGT. CDR3 length: 16 amino acids. CDR3 coding DNA: TGTGCCAGCAGTCCAACTCCGACAGGATCCGACTACGAGCAGTACTTC. Residues: CASSPTPTGSDYEQYF.

This clonotype was found many times. The chain uses TRBV7-2 and TRBJ1-4; D ambiguous. Germline V lookup: CDR1 SGHTA, CDR2 FQGNSA. The CDR3 spans 14 residues. The V end lost 5 bases, the J end lost 4 bases, and 11 bases lay between the germline ends. CDR3 nucleotides: TGTGCCAGCAGCCGGGAACCGATTAATGAAAAACTGTTTTTT. Residues: CASSREPINEKLFF.

Ten or more counts support this clonotype. DNA of the CDR3: TGCGCCAGCAGCTTGTATGCGGGATTCCCAGAGACCCAGTACTTC. This encodes CASSLYAGFPETQYF. The genes are TRBV5-1 and TRBJ2-5; D may be TRBD2 (6 bases). The CDR3 runs to 15 residues. The germline V gene has CDR1 SGHRS and CDR2 YFSETQ. V lost 1 base, J lost 4 bases, and 14 bases lay in between.

This clonotype was seen at least ten times. J is TRBJ2-7 and V is TRBV18, with D uncertain. Germline CDR1 KGHSH, CDR2 LQKENI. The CDR3 totals 14 residues. V lost 8 bases to trimming and J lost 1 base, with 15 bases between them. This CDR3 is CASTSSYTSYEQYF. The CDR3 DNA sequence: TGTGCCAGCACCAGCTCGTACACTTCCTACGAGCAGTACTTC. The full variable domain, its missing parts supplied by reference TRBV18 and TRBJ2-7, is NAGVMQNPRHLVRRRGQEARLRCSPMKGHSHVYWYRQLPEEGLKFMVYLQKENIIDESGMPKERFSAEFPKEGPSILRIQQVVRGDSAAYFCASTSSYTSYEQYFGPGTRLTVT.

This chain joins TRBV7-8 and TRBJ2-6; a possible D gene is TRBD1 (5 bases). This CDR3 is 20 amino acids long. V was shortened by 3 bases and J by 4 bases, with 25 bases between the two germline ends. The V gene's germline CDR1 is SGHVS and CDR2 FQNEAQ. In DNA form, the CDR3 reads TGTGCCAGCAGCTTGGCCAGGGAAGGAAAGAGACGAAGCGGGGCCAACGTCCTGACTTTC. It specifies CASSLAREGKRRSGANVLTF. Drawing the rest from reference TRBV7-8 and TRBJ2-6, the complete variable domain is GAGVSQSPRYKVAKRGQDVALRCDPISGHVSLFWYQQALGQGPEFLTYFQNEAQLDKSGLPSDRFFAERPEGSVSTLKIQRTQQEDSAVYLCASSLAREGKRRSGANVLTFGAGSRLTVL.

This clonotype has a count of ten or more. This chain uses TRBV7-3 with TRBJ2-1; 8 nucleotides match TRBD1. CDR1 SGHTA and CDR2 FQGTGA come from the germline V gene. The CDR3 consists of 15 residues. V was clipped by 0 bases and J by 10 bases; unmatched bases: 8. CDR3 loop: CASSLTSGQAGEQFF. The CDR3 nucleotides are TGTGCCAGCAGCTTAACGTCGGGACAGGCGGGGGAGCAGTTCTTC.

This clonotype showed up many times. The chain links TRBV5-4 to TRBJ2-2; D possibly uses TRBD1 or TRBD2 (5 bases each). The V gene lost 0 bases and the J gene lost 8 bases, with 17 bases spanning the gap. This CDR3 is 16 amino acids long. The germline V gene encodes CDR1 SGHNT and CDR2 YYREEE (reference sequence). In DNA form, the CDR3 reads TGTGCCAGCAGCTTGGGAGGGACGGTTCAAGTTGGGGAGCTGTTTTTT. Its translation is CASSLGGTVQVGELFF.

Many counts were recorded for this clonotype. The genes are TRBV5-1 and TRBJ1-1, with D maybe TRBD1 (5 bases). Trimming left V 7 bases short and J 1 base short, with 14 bases between. CDR1 and CDR2 (germline): SGHRS, YFSETQ. The CDR3 spans 14 residues. CDR3 DNA sequence: TGCGCCAGCTTCTCCGGGACGGCGAACACTGAAGCTTTCTTT. Translating gives CASFSGTANTEAFF. The whole variable domain, filled in from reference TRBV5-1 and TRBJ1-1, reads KAGVTQTPRYLIKTRGQQVTLSCSPISGHRSVSWYQQTPGQGLQFLFEYFSETQRNKGNFPGRFSGRQFSNSRSEMNVSTLELGDSALYLCASFSGTANTEAFFGQGTRLTVV.

The sample holds many counts of this clonotype. The chain uses TRBV4-1 and TRBJ2-4; 9 bases map to TRBD1. Trimming cost V 3 bases and J 1 base; bases outside gene matches: 7. The CDR3 loop spans 17 amino acids. In germline, CDR1 is MGHRA, CDR2 YSYEKL. The CDR3 DNA sequence: TGCGCCAGCAGCCACCTTAACAGGGGGCCGGCCAAAAACATTCAGTACTTC. Residues: CASSHLNRGPAKNIQYF.

The chain recombines TRBV11-1 with TRBJ2-1; tentatively, D is TRBD2 (5 bases). The CDR3 contains 18 residues. Per the germline V gene, CDR1 is SGHAT and CDR2 is FQDESV (reference sequence). Trimming took off 1 base at V and 4 bases at J, with 20 bases between the two ends. The CDR3 coding sequence is TGTGCCAGCAGCTTAGAGTATTCGGCGGGCAATACGTACAATGAGCAGTTCTTC. Translation: CASSLEYSAGNTYNEQFF.